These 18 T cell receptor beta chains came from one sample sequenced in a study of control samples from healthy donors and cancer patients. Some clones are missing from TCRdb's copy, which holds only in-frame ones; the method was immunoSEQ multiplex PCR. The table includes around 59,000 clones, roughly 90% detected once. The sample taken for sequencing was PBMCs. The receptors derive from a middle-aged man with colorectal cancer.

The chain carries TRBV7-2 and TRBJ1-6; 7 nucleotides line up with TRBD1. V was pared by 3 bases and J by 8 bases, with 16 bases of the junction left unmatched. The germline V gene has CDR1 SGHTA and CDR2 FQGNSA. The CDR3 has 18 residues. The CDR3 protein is CASSFPGQQTIRDSPLHF. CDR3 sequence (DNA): TGTGCCAGCAGCTTCCCGGGACAGCAAACCATCAGGGATTCACCCCTCCACTTT.

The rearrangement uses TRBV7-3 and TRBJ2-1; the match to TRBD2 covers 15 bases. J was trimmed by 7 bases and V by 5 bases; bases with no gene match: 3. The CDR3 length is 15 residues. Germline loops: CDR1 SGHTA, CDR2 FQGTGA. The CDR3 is CASSEGLAGGNEQFF. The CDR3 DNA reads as TGTGCCAGCAGCGAAGGACTAGCGGGGGGGAATGAGCAGTTCTTC. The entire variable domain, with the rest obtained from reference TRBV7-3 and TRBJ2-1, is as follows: GAGVSQTPSNKVTEKGKYVELRCDPISGHTALYWYRQSLGQGPEFLIYFQGTGAADDSGLPNDRFFAVRPEGSVSTLKIQRTERGDSAVYLCASSEGLAGGNEQFFGPGTRLTVL.

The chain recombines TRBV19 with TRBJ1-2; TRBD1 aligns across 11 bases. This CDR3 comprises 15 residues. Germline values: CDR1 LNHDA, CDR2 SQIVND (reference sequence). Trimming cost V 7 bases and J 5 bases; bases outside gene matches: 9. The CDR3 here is CASIPGQGARYGYTF. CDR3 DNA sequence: TGTGCCAGTATTCCCGGACAGGGGGCGCGGTATGGCTACACCTTC.

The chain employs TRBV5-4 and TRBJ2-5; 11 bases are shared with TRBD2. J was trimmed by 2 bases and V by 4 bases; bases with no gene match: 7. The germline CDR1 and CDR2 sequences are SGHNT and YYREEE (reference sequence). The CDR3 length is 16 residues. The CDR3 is CASSPSSGGQQETQYF. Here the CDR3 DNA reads TGTGCCAGCAGCCCGTCTAGCGGGGGGCAACAAGAGACCCAGTACTTC.

CDR3 loop: CAWTTGTGVGNTIYF. In nucleotides, the CDR3 is TGTGCCTGGACGACCGGGACAGGGGTAGGAAACACCATATATTTT. The rearrangement uses TRBV30 and TRBJ1-3; TRBD1 agrees at 10 bases. Unmatched junction bases numbered 7, after V lost 4 bases and J lost 4 bases. This CDR3 region has 15 residues. The germline V gene has CDR1 GTSNPN and CDR2 SVGIG (reference sequence).

CDR3 coding DNA: TGTGCCAGTAGTATGGGTAGAGGGACAGAGACCCAGTACTTC. Translated, it gives CASSMGRGTETQYF. The V gene is TRBV19, the J gene TRBJ2-5, with D tentatively TRBD1 or TRBD2 (5 bases each). V lost 3 bases and J lost 4, with 12 bases in between. The CDR3 contains 14 residues. Germline CDR1 is LNHDA and CDR2 is SQIVND (reference sequence).

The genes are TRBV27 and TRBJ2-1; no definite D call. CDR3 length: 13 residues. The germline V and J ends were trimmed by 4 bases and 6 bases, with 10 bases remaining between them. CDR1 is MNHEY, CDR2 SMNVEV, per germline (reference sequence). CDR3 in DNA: TGTGCCAGCAGTTCTACCGAGAGCAATGAGCAGTTCTTC. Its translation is CASSSTESNEQFF.

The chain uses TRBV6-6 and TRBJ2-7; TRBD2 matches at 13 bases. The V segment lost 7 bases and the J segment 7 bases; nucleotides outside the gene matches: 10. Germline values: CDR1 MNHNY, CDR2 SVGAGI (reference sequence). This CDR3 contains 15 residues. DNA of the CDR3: TGTGCCAGCACCCCCGGACTAGCGGGGGTTCGTGAGCAGTACTTC. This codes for CASTPGLAGVREQYF.

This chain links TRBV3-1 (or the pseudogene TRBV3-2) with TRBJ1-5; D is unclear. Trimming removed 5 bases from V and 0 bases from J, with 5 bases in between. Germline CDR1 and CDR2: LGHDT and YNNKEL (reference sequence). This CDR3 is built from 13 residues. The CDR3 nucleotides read TGTGCCAGCAGCTTGAATAGCAATCAGCCCCAGCATTTT. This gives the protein CASSLNSNQPQHF.

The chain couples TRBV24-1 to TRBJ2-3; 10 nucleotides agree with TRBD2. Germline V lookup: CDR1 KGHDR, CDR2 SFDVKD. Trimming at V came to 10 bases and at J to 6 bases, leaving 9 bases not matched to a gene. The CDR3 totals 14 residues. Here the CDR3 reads CATERSGGADTQYF. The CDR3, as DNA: TGTGCCACGGAGAGAAGCGGGGGGGCGGATACGCAGTATTTT.

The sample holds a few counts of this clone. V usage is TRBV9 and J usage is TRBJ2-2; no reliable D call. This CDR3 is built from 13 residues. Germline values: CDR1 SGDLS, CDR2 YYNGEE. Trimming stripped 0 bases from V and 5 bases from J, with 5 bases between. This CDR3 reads CASSVVPTGELFF. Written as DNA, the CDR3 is TGTGCCAGCAGCGTAGTCCCGACCGGGGAGCTGTTTTTT.

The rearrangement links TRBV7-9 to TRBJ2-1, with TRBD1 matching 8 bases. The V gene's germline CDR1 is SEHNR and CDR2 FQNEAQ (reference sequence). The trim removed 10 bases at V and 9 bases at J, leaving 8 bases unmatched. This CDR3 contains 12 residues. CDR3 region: CATPQGAREQFF. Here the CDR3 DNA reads TGTGCCACCCCTCAGGGGGCGCGTGAGCAGTTCTTC.

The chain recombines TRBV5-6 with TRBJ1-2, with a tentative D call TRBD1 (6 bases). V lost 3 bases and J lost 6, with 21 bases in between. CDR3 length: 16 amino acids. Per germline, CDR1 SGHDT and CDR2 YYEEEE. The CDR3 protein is CASSSQPGGGLDGYTF. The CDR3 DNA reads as TGTGCCAGCAGCTCCCAACCGGGGGGCGGATTGGATGGCTACACCTTC.

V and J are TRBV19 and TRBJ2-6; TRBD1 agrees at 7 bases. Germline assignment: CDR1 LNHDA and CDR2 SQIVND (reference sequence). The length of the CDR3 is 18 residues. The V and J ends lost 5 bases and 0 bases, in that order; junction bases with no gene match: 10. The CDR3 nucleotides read TGTGCCAGTAGTTCCGACAGGGTGGGACGCTCTGGGGCCAACGTCCTGACTTTC. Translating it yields CASSSDRVGRSGANVLTF.

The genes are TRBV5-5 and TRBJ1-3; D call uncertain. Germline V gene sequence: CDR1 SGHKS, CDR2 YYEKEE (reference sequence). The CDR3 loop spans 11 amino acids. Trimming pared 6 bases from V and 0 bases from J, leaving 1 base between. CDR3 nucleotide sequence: TGTGCCAGCATCTCTGGAAACACCATATATTTT. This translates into CASISGNTIYF.

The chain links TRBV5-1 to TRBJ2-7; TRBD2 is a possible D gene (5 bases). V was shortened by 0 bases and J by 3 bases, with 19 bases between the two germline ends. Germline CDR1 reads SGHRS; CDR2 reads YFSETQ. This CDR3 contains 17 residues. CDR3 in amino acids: CASSLALAASGIYEQYF. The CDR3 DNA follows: TGCGCCAGCAGCTTGGCCTTGGCGGCCTCGGGGATCTACGAGCAGTACTTC.

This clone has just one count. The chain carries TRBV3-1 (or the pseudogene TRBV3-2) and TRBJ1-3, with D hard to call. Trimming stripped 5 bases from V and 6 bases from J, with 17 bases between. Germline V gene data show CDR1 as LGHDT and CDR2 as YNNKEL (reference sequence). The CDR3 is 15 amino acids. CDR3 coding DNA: TGTGCCAGCAGCGCTACACTTGGTACGGTAAACACCATATATTTT. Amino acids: CASSATLGTVNTIYF.

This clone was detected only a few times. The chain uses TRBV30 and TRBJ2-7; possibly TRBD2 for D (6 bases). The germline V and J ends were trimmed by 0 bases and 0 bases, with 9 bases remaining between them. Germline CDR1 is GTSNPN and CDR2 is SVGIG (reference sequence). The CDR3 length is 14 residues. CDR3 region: CAWSVRRGSYEQYF. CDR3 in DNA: TGTGCCTGGAGTGTAAGGCGGGGCTCCTACGAGCAGTACTTC.